These 4 T cell receptor beta chains were all obtained from the same sample, sequenced in a study of blood T cell repertoires in COVID-19. TCRdb's copy holds only in-frame clones and misses some; the assay was immunoSEQ multiplex PCR. The repertoire holds about 350,000 clones, roughly 87% seen once, with roughly 0.94% in the top ten. The sample taken for sequencing was PBMCs or T cells enriched from blood (not recorded which). The source of these receptors is a woman under 40 who had recovered from COVID-19.

This clone was seen only once. The CDR3 here is CASSFPRADTQYF. CDR3 sequence (DNA): TGTGCCAGCAGCTTTCCACGCGCAGATACGCAGTATTTT. The V and J genes are TRBV5-4 and TRBJ2-3; D gene ambiguous. The CDR3 has 13 amino acids. The germline V and J ends were trimmed by 2 bases and 4 bases, with 8 bases remaining between them. From germline, CDR1 is SGHNT and CDR2 YYREEE (reference sequence).

V usage is TRBV18 and J usage is TRBJ1-4; 7 bases are shared with TRBD1. The J segment lost 6 bases and the V segment lost 2 bases, leaving 3 bases of the junction unmatched. Germline V CDR1 and CDR2: KGHSH, LQKENI. This CDR3 contains 14 residues. CDR3 coding DNA: TGTGCCAGCTCACCATTAGGACAGGATGAAAAACTGTTTTTT. Protein sequence: CASSPLGQDEKLFF.

The chain links TRBV28 to TRBJ2-5, with TRBD1 matching over 8 bases. This CDR3 spans 15 amino acids. With 2 bases clipped from V and 3 bases from J, the junction kept 5 bases outside the gene matches. The V gene's germline CDR1 is MDHEN and CDR2 SYDVKM. CDR3 region: CASSLPMTGEETQYF. The CDR3 bases are TGTGCCAGCAGTTTACCCATGACAGGGGAAGAGACCCAGTACTTC. Full variable domain (rest looked up from reference TRBV28 and TRBJ2-5): DVKVTQSSRYLVKRTGEKVFLECVQDMDHENMFWYRQDPGLGLRLIYFSYDVKMKEKGDIPEGYSVSREKKERFSLILESASTNQTSMYLCASSLPMTGEETQYFGPGTRLLVL.

The chain uses TRBV28 and TRBJ1-5; 9 nucleotides align to TRBD1. The CDR3 contains 17 residues. V was pared by 7 bases and J by 3 bases, with 13 bases of the junction left unmatched. CDR1 and CDR2 (germline): MDHEN, SYDVKM. The CDR3 region is CASIWTGAPLLNQPQHF. In DNA, the CDR3 is TGTGCCAGCATATGGACAGGGGCGCCATTACTCAATCAGCCCCAGCATTTT.